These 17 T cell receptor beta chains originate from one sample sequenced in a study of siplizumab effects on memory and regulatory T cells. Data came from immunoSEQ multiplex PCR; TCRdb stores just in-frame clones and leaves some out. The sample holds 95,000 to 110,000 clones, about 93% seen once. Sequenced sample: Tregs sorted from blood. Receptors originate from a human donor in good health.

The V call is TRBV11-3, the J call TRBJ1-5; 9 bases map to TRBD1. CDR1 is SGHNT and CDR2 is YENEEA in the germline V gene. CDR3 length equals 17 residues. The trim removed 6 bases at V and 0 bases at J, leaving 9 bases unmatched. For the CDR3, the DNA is TGTGCCAGCAGTTGGGACAGGGAGAGGTGTAGCAATCAGCCCCAGCATTTT. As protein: CASSWDRERCSNQPQHF.

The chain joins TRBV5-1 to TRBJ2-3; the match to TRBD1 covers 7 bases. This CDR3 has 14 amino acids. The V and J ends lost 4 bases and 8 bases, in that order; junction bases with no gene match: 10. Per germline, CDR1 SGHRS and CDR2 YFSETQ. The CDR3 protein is CASSAGGGSGTQYF. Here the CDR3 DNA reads TGCGCCAGCAGCGCAGGGGGTGGATCGGGTACGCAGTATTTT.

CDR3 amino acids: CATPGGGGQGGPMNTEAFF. The CDR3 coding sequence is TGTGCCACCCCGGGCGGGGGGGGACAGGGAGGGCCAATGAACACTGAAGCTTTCTTT. This chain links TRBV19 with TRBJ1-1; the match to TRBD1 covers 9 bases. Germline V gene sequence: CDR1 LNHDA, CDR2 SQIVND (reference sequence). Trimming at V came to 10 bases and at J to 0 bases, leaving 21 bases not matched to a gene. This CDR3 comprises 19 residues. The full variable domain, rest sourced from reference TRBV19 and TRBJ1-1, is DGGITQSPKYLFRKEGQNVTLSCEQNLNHDAMYWYRQDPGQGLRLIYYSQIVNDFQKGDIAEGYSVSREKKESFPLTVTSAQKNPTAFYLCATPGGGGQGGPMNTEAFFGQGTRLTVV.

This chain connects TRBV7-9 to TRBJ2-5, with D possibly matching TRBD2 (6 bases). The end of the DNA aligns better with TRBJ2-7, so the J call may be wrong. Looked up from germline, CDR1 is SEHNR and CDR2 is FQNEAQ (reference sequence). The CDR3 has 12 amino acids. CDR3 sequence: CASSLTSGEQYF. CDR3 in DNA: TGTGCCAGCAGCTTGACTAGTGGCGAGCAGTACTTC.

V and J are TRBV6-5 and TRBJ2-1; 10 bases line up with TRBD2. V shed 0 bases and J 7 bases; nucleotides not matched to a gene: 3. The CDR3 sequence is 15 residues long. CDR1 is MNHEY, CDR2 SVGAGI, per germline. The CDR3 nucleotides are TGTGCCAGCAGTTACTCGGGACTAGCGCGAAATGAGCAGTTCTTC. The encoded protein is CASSYSGLARNEQFF.

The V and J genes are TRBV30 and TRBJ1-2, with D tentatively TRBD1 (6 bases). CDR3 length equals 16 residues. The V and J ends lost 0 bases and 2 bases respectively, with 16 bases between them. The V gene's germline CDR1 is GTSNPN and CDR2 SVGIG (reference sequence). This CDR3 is CAWSVMGQGRNYGYTF. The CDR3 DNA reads TGTGCCTGGAGTGTAATGGGGCAGGGGAGAAACTATGGCTACACCTTC.

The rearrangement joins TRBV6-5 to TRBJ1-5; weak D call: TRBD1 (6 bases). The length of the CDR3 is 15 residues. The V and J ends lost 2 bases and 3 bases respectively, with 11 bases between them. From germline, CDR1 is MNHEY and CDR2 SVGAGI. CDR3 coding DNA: TGTGCCAGCAGTTACAGGCGGGGGCCCAATCAGCCCCAGCATTTT. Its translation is CASSYRRGPNQPQHF.

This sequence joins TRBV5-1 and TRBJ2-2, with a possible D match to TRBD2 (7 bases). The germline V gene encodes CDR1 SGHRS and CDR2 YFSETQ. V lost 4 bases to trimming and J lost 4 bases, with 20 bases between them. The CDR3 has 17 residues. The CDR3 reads CASSPKGGQSGTGELFF. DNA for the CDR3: TGCGCCAGCAGCCCTAAGGGGGGGCAGTCTGGCACCGGGGAGCTGTTTTTT.

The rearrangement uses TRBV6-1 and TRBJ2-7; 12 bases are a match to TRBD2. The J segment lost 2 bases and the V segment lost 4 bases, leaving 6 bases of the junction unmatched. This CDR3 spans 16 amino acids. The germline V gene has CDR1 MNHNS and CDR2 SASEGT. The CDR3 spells CASSGRTSGKTYEQYF. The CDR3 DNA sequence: TGTGCCAGCAGTGGTCGGACTAGCGGGAAAACCTACGAGCAGTACTTC.

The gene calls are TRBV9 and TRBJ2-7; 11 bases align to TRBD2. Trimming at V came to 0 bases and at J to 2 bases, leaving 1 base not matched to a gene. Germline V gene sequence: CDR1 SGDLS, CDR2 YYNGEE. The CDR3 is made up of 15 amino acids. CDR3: CASSVGLAGTYEQYF. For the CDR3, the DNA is TGTGCCAGCAGCGTAGGACTAGCGGGGACCTACGAGCAGTACTTC.

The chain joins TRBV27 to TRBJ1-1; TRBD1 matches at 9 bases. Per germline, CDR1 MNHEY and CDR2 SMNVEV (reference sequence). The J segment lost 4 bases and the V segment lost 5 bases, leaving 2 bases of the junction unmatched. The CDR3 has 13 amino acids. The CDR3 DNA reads TGTGCCAGCAGTACAGGGGGCGGCACTGAAGCTTTCTTT. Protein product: CASSTGGGTEAFF.

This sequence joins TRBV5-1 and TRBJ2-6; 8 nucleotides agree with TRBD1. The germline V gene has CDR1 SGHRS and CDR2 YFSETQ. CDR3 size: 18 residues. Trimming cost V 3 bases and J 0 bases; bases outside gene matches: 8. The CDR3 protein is CASSSGDRFISGANVLTF. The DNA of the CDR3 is TGCGCCAGCAGCTCTGGGGACAGGTTCATCTCTGGGGCCAACGTCCTGACTTTC.

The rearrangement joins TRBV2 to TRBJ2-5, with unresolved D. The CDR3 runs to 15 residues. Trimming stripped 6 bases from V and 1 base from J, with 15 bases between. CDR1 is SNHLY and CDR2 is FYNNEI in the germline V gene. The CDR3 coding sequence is TGTGCCAGCAGAGAGTGGGTACTGACCCAAGAGACCCAGTACTTC. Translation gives CASREWVLTQETQYF.

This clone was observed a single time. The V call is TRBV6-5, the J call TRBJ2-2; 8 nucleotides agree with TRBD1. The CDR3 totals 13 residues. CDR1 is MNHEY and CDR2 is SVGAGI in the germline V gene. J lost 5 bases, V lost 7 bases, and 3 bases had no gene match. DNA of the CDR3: TGTGCCAGCATTCAGGGGGCGACCGGGGAGCTGTTTTTT. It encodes CASIQGATGELFF.

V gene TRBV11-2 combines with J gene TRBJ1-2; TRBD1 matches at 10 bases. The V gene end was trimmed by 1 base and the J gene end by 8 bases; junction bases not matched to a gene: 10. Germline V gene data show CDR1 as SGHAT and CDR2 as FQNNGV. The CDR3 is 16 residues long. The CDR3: CASSLAGTGARGGYTF. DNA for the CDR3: TGTGCCAGCAGCTTAGCCGGGACAGGGGCGCGCGGGGGCTACACCTTC.

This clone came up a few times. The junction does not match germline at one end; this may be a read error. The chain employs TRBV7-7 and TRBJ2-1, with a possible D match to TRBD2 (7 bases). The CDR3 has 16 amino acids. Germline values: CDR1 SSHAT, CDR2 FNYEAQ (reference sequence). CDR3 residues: CASSLGRGASGNEQFF. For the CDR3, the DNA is TGTGCTAGCAGCTTAGGTCGGGGGGCTTCGGGGAATGAGCAGTTCTTC.

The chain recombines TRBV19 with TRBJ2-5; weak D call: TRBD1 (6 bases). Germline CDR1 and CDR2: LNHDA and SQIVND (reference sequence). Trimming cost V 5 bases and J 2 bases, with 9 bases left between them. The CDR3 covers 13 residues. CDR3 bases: TGTGCCAGTAGTGACAGGTTACAAGAGACCCAGTACTTC. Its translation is CASSDRLQETQYF. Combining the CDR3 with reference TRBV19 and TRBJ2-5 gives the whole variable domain DGGITQSPKYLFRKEGQNVTLSCEQNLNHDAMYWYRQDPGQGLRLIYYSQIVNDFQKGDIAEGYSVSREKKESFPLTVTSAQKNPTAFYLCASSDRLQETQYFGPGTRLLVL.